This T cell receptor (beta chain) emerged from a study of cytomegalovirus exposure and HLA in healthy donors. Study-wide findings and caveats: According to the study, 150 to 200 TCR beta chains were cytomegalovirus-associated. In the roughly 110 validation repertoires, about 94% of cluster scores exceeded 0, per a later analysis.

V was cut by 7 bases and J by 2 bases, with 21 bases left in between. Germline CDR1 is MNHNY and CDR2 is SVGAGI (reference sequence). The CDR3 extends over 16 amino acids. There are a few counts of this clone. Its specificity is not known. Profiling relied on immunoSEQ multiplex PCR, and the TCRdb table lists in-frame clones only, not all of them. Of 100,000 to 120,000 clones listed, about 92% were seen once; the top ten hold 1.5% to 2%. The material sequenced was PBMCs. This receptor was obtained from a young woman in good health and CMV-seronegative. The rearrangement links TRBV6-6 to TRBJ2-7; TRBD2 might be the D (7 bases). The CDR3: CASTGGGGARPYEQYF. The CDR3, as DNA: TGTGCCAGCACCGGGGGAGGGGGGGCCAGACCCTACGAGCAGTACTTC.